The present T cell receptor beta chain was sequenced within a study of cytomegalovirus exposure and HLA in healthy donors. General study results and limits: Among CMV-associated TCR beta chains, most appeared HLA-restricted in a later analysis.

This clone has only a few counts. Its antigen is still unknown. The same CDR3 also results from other DNA sequences found in this sample. PCR involved 60 Vbeta and 13 Jbeta primers. TCRdb's copy holds only in-frame clones and misses some; the assay was immunoSEQ multiplex PCR. The sample lists 130,000 to 150,000 clones, 64% occurring once. V was pared by 5 bases and J by 1 base, with 8 bases between. The CDR3 loop spans 12 amino acids. CDR1 GTSNPN and CDR2 SVGIG come from the germline V gene (reference sequence). The sample comprised PBMCs. This TCR came from a woman aged 30 to 39 in good health and CMV-seropositive. The rearrangement links TRBV30 to TRBJ1-1; the D gene is possibly TRBD1 (5 bases). In DNA form, the CDR3 reads TGTGCCTGGGGAAGGGGGAACACTGAAGCTTTCTTT. This sequence encodes CAWGRGNTEAFF.